This T cell receptor beta chain came from a study of monozygotic twins with inflammatory bowel disease. Findings and limits, study-wide: Using the inverse Simpson index, IBD patients had lower TCRbeta diversity than healthy co-twins. Different T cell subtypes could not be distinguished.

Eight distinct reactions (per sample) were used to make the cDNA. A 6-nucleotide sample barcode was carried by the UMIs, which template switching added. TCRdb reworked the 5' RACE reads into one entry per CDR3 protein, no DNA. Its listing shows some 300,000 distinct CDR3 sequences. On this clonotype itself: The antigen is not known.

This CDR3 contains 17 residues. Per the germline V gene, CDR1 is SGHDT and CDR2 is YYEEEE. Sequencing was performed on blood. The receptor's source is a human donor with ulcerative colitis or Crohn's disease, or a healthy co-twin of an affected twin (not recorded which). The rearrangement joins TRBV5-6 to TRBJ1-2. CDR3 sequence: CASSLLGDATEGYGYTF.